This TCR beta chain originates from a study of T cell responses to AZD1222 COVID-19 vaccine. To note about this clone: Its specificity is unknown.

CDR1 and CDR2 from the germline V gene are SGHDT and YYEEEE. With 4 bases clipped from V and 4 bases from J, the junction kept 4 bases outside the gene matches. This CDR3 has 13 residues. The study's findings and limits: Spike as a whole was targeted by vaccine-associated CD4 TCRs, dominant at 160-218 and 743-854. Close to half of spike-specific TCRs reportedly recognize unmutated variant regions.

The protocol was immunoSEQ multiplex PCR, while the TCRdb copy is restricted to in-frame clones and leaves out a portion. The sample carries some 130,000 clones, roughly 93% recorded once. The sample was peripheral blood, taken 28 days after the second AZD1222 dose. The TCR sequence derives from an adult who received the AZD1222 COVID-19 vaccine. V is TRBV5-6 and J is TRBJ1-1; 7 nucleotides match TRBD1. CDR3 bases: TGTGCCAGCAGCCAGAACAGGGGCACTGAAGCTTTCTTT. This codes for CASSQNRGTEAFF.